This T cell receptor beta chain emerged from a study of blood T cell repertoires in COVID-19. Study-wide background: Acute and convalescent COVID-19 specimens originated in the United States, Italy and Spain. Sources were T cells, B-cell-depleted T cells, or PBMCs; the material itself was cDNA or gDNA.

Original processing methods: The assay estimated nucleated cells by amplifying reference gene primers. Measured with immunoSEQ multiplex PCR; TCRdb has only the in-frame clones, and not every one. D and trimming were read from the DNA, whereas the V and J calls and clone size are those reported in that table. Seen here are 150,000 to 180,000 clones, around 79% observed once, and the top ten hold roughly 1.5%. Germline values: CDR1 SGHTA, CDR2 FQGNSA. V lost 7 bases and J 8 bases, leaving 26 bases between the germline ends. The CDR3 is 16 residues long. Sequencing input: peripheral blood. The chain is built from TRBV7-2 and TRBJ1-2; D is perhaps TRBD1 (6 bases). The receptor was derived from a man older than 75 with acute or convalescent COVID-19. CDR3 DNA: TGTGCCAGCACCAGGGCCAGGGGCCAAGCGGGAGAGGGCTACACCTTC. Translation gives CASTRARGQAGEGYTF.